This TCR beta chain came from a study of T cell responses to AZD1222 COVID-19 vaccine. General study findings and limits: The sample set comprised mostly white British donors with more females, and clonal diversity was possibly underestimated. After two AZD1222 doses, spike-specific TCR breadth and depth rose versus day 0. CD4 TCRs covered the whole spike, strongest at regions 160-218 and 743-854.

From germline, CDR1 is SGHTA and CDR2 FQGNSA. Trimming removed 5 bases from V and 5 bases from J; junction bases left unmatched: 6. This CDR3 spans 14 amino acids. As to this clone: Its target is unknown.

Profiling relied on immunoSEQ multiplex PCR, and the TCRdb table lists in-frame clones only, not all of them. The repertoire holds roughly 150,000 clones, with roughly 90% as singletons. Pooling was applied to second doses at about 4 or about 12 weeks. The chain employs TRBV7-2 and TRBJ2-4; the match to TRBD1 covers 7 bases. The clonotype was recovered from an adult who received the AZD1222 COVID-19 vaccine. Sequencing used peripheral blood, obtained 28 days after the second AZD1222 dose. In DNA form, the CDR3 reads TGTGCCAGCAGCGCATACAGGGGCGAAAACATTCAGTACTTC. Translating it yields CASSAYRGENIQYF.